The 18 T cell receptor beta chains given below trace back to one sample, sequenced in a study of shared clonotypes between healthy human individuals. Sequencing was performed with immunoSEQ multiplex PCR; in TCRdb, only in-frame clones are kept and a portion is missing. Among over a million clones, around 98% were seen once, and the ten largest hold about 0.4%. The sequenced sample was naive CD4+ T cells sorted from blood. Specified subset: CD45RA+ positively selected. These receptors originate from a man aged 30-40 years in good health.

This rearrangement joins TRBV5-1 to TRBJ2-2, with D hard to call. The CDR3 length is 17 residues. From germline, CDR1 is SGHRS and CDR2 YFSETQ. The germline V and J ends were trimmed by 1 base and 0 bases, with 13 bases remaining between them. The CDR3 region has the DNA TGCGCCAGCAGCTTGCCGCCAGTAGCTACGAACACCGGGGAGCTGTTTTTT. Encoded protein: CASSLPPVATNTGELFF.

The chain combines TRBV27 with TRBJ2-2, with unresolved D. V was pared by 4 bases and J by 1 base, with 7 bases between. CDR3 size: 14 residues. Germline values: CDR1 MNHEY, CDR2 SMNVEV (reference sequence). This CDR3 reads CASSSRWNTGELFF. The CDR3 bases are TGTGCCAGCAGTTCCCGTTGGAACACCGGGGAGCTGTTTTTT.

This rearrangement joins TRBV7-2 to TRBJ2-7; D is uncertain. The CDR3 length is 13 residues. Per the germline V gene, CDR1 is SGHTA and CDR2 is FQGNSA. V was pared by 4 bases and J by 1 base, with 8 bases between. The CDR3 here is CASSSAGSYEQYF. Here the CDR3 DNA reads TGTGCCAGCAGCTCCGCCGGGTCCTACGAGCAGTACTTC.

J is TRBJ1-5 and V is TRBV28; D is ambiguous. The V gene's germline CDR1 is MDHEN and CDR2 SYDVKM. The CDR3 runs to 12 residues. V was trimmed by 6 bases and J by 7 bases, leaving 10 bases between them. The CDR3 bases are TGTGCCAGCAGCCTCCGAACCCAGCCCCAGCATTTT. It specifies CASSLRTQPQHF.

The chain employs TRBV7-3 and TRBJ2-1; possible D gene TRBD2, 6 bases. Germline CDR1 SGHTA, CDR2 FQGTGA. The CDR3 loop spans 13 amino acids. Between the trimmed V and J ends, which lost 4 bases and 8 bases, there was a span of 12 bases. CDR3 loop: CASSSGLIDEQFF. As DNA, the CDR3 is TGTGCCAGCAGCTCGGGACTGATTGATGAGCAGTTCTTC.

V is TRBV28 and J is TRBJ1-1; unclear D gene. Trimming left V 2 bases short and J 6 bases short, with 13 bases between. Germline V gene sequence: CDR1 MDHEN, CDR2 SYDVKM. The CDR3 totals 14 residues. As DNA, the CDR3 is TGTGCCAGCAGTTTAGGGCCCCCGGCGGCTGAAGCTTTCTTT. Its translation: CASSLGPPAAEAFF.

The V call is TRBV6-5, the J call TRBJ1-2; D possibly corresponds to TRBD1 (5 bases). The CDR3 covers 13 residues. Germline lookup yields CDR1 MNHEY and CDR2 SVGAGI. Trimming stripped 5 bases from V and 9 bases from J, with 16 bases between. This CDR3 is CASSRTRLSRYTF. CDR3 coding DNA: TGTGCCAGCAGTCGGACACGACTAAGTCGCTACACCTTC.

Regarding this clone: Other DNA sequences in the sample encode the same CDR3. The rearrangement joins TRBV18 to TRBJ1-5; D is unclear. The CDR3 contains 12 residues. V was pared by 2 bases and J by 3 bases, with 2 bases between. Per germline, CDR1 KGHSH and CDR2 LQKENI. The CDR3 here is CASSPFNQPQHF. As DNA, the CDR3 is TGTGCCAGCTCACCATTCAATCAGCCCCAGCATTTT.

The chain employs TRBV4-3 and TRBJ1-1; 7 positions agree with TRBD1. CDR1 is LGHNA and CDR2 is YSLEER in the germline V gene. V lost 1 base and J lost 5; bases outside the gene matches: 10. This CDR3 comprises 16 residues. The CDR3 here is CASSQARSGQQTEAFF. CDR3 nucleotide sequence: TGCGCCAGCAGCCAAGCTAGGTCGGGACAGCAGACTGAAGCTTTCTTT.

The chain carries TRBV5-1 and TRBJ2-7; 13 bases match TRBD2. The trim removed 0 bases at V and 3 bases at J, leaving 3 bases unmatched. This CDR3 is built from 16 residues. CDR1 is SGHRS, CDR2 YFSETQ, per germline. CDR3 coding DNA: TGCGCCAGCAGCTTGGCCGGGACTAGCGGGAACTACGAGCAGTACTTC. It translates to CASSLAGTSGNYEQYF.

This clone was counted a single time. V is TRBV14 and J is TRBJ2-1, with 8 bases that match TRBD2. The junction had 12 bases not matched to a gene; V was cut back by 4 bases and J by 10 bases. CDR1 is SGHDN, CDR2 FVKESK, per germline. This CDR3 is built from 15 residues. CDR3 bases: TGTGCCAGCAGCCCGCCGATTGGCCAGCGGGAGGAGCAGTTCTTC. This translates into CASSPPIGQREEQFF.

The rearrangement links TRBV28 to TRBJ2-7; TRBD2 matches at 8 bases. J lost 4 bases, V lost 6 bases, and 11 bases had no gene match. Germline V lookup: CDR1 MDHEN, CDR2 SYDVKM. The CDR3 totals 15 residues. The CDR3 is CASSHAGAGVYEQYF. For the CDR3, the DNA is TGTGCCAGCAGCCATGCAGGAGCGGGAGTGTACGAGCAGTACTTC.

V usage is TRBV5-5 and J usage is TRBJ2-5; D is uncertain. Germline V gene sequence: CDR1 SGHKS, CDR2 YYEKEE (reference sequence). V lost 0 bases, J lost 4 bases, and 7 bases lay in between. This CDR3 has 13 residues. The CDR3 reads CASSLVGPETQYF. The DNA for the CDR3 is TGTGCCAGCAGCTTGGTGGGCCCAGAGACCCAGTACTTC. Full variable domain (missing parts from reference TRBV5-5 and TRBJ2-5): DAGVTQSPTHLIKTRGQQVTLRCSPISGHKSVSWYQQVLGQGPQFIFQYYEKEERGRGNFPDRFSARQFPNYSSELNVNALLLGDSALYLCASSLVGPETQYFGPGTRLLVL.

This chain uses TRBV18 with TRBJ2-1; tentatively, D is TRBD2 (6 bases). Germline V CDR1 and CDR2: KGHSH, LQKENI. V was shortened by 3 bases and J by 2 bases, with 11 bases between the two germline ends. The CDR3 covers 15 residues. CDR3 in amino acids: CASSPRDLTYNEQFF. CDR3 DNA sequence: TGTGCCAGCTCACCGCGGGACCTGACCTACAATGAGCAGTTCTTC.

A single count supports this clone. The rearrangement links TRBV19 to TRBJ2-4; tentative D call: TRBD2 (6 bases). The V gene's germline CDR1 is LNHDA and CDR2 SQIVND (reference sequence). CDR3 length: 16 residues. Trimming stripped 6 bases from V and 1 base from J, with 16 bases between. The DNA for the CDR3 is TGTGCCAGTAGAGCGGAGGGGCTAACGGCCAAAAACATTCAGTACTTC. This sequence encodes CASRAEGLTAKNIQYF.

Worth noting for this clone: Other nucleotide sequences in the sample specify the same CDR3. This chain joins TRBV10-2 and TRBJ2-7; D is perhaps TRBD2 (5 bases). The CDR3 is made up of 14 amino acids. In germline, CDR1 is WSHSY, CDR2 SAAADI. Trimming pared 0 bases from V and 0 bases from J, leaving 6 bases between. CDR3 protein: CASSESRVSYEQYF. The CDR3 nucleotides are TGCGCCAGCAGTGAGTCGAGGGTCTCCTACGAGCAGTACTTC.

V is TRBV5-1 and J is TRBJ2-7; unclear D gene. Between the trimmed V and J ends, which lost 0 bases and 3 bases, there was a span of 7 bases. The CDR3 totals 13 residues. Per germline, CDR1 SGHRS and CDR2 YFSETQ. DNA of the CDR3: TGCGCCAGCAGCTTGGACATCCACTACGAGCAGTACTTC. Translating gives CASSLDIHYEQYF.

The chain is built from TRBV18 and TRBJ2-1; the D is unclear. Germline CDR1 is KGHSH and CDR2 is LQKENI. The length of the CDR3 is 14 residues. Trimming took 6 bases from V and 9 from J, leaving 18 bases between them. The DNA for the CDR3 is TGTGCCAGCTCGCCCCCAGGTGGCGTCGGTGAGCAGTTCTTC. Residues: CASSPPGGVGEQFF. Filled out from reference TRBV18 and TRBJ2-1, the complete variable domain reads NAGVMQNPRHLVRRRGQEARLRCSPMKGHSHVYWYRQLPEEGLKFMVYLQKENIIDESGMPKERFSAEFPKEGPSILRIQQVVRGDSAAYFCASSPPGGVGEQFFGPGTRLTVL.